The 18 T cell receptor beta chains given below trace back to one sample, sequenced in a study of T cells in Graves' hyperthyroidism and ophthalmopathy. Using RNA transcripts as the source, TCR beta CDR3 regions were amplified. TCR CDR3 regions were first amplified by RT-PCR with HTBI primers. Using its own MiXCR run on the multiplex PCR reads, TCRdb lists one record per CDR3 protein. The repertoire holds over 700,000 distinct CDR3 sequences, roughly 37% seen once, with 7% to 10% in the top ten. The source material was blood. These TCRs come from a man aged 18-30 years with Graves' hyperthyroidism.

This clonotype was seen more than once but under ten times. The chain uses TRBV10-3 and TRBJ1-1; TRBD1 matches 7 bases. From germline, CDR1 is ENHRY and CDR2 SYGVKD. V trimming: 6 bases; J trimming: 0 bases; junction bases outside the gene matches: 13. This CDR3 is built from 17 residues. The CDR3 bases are TGTGCCATCAGACCCGACAGGGCCAAGGTCATGAACACTGAAGCTTTCTTT. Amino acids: CAIRPDRAKVMNTEAFF.

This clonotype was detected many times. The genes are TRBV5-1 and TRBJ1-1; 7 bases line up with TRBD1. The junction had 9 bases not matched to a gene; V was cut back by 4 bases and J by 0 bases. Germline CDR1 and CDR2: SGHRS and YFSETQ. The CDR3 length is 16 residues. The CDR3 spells CASSRKTGTMNTEAFF. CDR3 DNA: TGCGCCAGCAGCCGGAAGACAGGGACCATGAACACTGAAGCTTTCTTT.

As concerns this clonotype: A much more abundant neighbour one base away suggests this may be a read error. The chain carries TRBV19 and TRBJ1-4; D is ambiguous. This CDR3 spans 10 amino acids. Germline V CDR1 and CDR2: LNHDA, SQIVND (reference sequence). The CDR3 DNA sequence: TGTGCCAGTAGTGGGGAGAAACTGCTTTTT. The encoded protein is CASSGEKLLF.

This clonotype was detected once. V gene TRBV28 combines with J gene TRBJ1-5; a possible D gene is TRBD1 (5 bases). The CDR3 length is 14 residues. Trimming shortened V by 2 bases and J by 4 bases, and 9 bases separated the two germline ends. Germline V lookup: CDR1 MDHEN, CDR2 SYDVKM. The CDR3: CASSLRGLNQPQHF. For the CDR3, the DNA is TGTGCCAGCAGTTTAAGGGGCTTGAATCAGCCCCAGCATTTT. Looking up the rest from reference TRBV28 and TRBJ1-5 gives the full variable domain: DVKVTQSSRYLVKRTGEKVFLECVQDMDHENMFWYRQDPGLGLRLIYFSYDVKMKEKGDIPEGYSVSREKKERFSLILESASTNQTSMYLCASSLRGLNQPQHFGDGTRLSIL.

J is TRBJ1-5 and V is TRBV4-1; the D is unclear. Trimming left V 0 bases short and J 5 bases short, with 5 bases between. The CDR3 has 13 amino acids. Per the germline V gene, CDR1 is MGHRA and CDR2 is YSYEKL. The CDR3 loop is CASSQDYHQPQHF. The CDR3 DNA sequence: TGCGCCAGCAGCCAAGATTATCATCAGCCCCAGCATTTT.

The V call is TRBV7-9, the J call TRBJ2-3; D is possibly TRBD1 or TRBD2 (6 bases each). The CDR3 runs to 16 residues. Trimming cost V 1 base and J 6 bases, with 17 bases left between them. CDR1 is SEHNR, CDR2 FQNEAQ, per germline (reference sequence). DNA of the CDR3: TGTGCCAGCAGCTTAGGGGGGGCGTCATCGGCGGATACGCAGTATTTT. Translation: CASSLGGASSADTQYF.

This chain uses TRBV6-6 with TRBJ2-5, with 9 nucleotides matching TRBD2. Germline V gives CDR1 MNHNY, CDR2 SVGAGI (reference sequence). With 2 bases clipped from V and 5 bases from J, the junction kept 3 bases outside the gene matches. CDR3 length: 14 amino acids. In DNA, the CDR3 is TGTGCCAGCAGTTACAATCTAGCGGGGGAGACCCAGTACTTC. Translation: CASSYNLAGETQYF.

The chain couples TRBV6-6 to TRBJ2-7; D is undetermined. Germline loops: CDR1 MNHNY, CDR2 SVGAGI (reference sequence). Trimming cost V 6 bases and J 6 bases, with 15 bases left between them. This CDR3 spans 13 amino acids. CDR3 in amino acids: CASSFSSGGEQYF. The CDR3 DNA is TGTGCCAGCAGCTTTTCCTCGGGTGGCGAGCAGTACTTC.

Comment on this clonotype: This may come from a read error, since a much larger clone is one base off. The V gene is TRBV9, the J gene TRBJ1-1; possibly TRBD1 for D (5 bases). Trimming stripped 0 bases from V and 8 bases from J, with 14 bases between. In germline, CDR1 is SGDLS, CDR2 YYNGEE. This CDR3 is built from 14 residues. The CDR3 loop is CASSVGGGGSEAFF. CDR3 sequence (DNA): TGTGCCAGCAGCGTAGGGGGGGGAGGGAGCGAAGCTTTCTTT.

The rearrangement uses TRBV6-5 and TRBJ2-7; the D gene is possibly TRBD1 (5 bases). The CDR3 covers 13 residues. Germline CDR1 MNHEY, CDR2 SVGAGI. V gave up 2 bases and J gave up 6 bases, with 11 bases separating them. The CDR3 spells CASSYRQGGEQYF. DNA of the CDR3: TGTGCCAGCAGTTACAGGCAGGGCGGCGAGCAGTACTTC.

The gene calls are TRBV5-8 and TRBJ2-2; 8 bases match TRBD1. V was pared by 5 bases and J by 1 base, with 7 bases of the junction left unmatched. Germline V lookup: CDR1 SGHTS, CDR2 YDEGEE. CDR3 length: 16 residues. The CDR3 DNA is TGTGCCAGCAGTCACGCGGGGACAGGGAACACCGGGGAGCTGTTTTTT. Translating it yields CASSHAGTGNTGELFF.

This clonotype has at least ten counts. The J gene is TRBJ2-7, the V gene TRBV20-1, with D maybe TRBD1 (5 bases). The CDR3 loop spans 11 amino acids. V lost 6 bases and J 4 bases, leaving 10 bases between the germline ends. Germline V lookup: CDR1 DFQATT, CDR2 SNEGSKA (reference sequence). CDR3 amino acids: CSAKTEYEQYF. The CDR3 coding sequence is TGCAGTGCAAAGACAGAGTACGAGCAGTACTTC.

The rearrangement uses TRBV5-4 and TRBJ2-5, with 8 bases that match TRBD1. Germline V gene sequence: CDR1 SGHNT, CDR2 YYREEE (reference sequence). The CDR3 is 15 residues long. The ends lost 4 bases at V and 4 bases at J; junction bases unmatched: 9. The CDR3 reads CASSIYGQGRETQYF. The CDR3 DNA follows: TGTGCCAGCAGCATATACGGACAGGGCCGAGAGACCCAGTACTTC.

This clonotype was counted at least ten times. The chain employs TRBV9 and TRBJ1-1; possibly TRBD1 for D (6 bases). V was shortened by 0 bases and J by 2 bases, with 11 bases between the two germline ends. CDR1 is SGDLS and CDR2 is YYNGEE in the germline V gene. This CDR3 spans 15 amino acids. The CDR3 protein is CASSVEAQGNTEAFF. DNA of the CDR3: TGTGCCAGCAGCGTAGAGGCACAGGGTAACACTGAAGCTTTCTTT.

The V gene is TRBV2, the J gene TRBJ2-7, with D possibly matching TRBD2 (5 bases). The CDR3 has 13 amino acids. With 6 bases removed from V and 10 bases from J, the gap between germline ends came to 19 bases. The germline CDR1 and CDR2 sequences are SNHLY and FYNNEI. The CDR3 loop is CASSPAEAVGQYF. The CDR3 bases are TGTGCCAGCAGCCCCGCTGAAGCGGTCGGTCAGTACTTC.

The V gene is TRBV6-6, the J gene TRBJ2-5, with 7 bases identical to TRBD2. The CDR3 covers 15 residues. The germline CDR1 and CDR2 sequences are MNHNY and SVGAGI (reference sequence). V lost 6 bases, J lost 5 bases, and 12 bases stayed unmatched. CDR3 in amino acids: CASSTLSGGYETQYF. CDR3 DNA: TGTGCCAGCAGCACTCTATCCGGGGGGTACGAGACCCAGTACTTC.

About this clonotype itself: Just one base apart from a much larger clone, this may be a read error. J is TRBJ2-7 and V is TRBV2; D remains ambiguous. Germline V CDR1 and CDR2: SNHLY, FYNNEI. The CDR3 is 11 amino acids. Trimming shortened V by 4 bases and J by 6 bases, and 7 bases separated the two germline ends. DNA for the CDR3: TGTGCCAGCAGTGTAAGTCGCGAGCAGTACTTC. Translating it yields CASSVSREQYF.

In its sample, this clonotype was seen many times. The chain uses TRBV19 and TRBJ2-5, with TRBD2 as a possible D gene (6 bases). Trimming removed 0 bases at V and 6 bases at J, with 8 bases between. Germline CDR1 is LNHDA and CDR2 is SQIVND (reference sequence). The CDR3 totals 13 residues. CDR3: CASSIELAKTQYF. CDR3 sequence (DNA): TGTGCCAGTAGTATAGAGCTAGCGAAGACCCAGTACTTC.